The source of this T cell receptor beta chain is a study of blood T cell repertoires in COVID-19. Turning to the study itself: There were acute and convalescent COVID-19 samples, and they came from the United States, Italy and Spain. In each case, the material was cDNA or gDNA derived from T cells, B-cell-depleted T cells, or PBMCs.

This table comes from immunoSEQ multiplex PCR, and its TCRdb copy is limited to in-frame clones, with some not included. This sample has about 200,000 clones; 70% to 90% occur once, and the top ten carry 0.7% to 0.95%. CDR1 and CDR2 (germline): MRHNA, SNTAGT. Deletions cut 3 bases from V and 2 bases from J, with 10 bases between. The CDR3 runs to 14 residues. The chain links TRBV6-4 to TRBJ1-1; a possible D gene is TRBD1 (6 bases). The sample consisted of peripheral blood. The TCR sequence derives from a woman in her 70s with acute or convalescent COVID-19. CDR3 protein: CASSEWGGNTEAFF. Here the CDR3 DNA reads TGTGCCAGCAGTGAATGGGGGGGCAACACTGAAGCTTTCTTT.